The 8 T cell receptor beta chains given below trace back to one sample, sequenced in a study of T-cell memory formation after mild COVID-19 (dated by TCRdb to the early 2020s). Libraries came from 5' RACE. TCRdb names Illumina NovaSeq 6000 as the instrument used. Using fastp at Q25 and MiXCR, TCRdb reprocessed the public reads and kept productive beta chains. Rows matching on CDR3 protein sequence are summarized as one entry with the most common DNA and genes. The sample table holds 120,000 to 150,000 distinct CDR3 sequences, of which about 14% were seen once. The ten top clones hold around 27% of the sample. The sequencing sample was made of PBMCs or a T cell subset sorted from them (not recorded which). These receptors all stem from an adult woman who had mild COVID-19 (a few samples of this study predate the infection). The sample titles of this study are shuffled in the database, so cell type and time point are left out; the donor was told from shared clones.

The chain links TRBV20-1 to TRBJ1-1; D not resolved. Trimming pared 4 bases from V and 1 base from J, leaving 13 bases between. Germline values: CDR1 DFQATT, CDR2 SNEGSKA (reference sequence). The CDR3 spans 14 residues. DNA of the CDR3: TGCAGTGCTACCCCCCCAGGCGCGAACACTGAAGCTTTCTTT. Encoded protein: CSATPPGANTEAFF.

In nucleotides, the CDR3 is TGTGCCAGCAGCCCCCTGGACTACCTGAGCTCCTACAATGAGCAGTTCTTC. It translates to CASSPLDYLSSYNEQFF. The J gene is TRBJ2-1, the V gene TRBV7-9; D may be TRBD2 (6 bases). Germline V gene lookup returns CDR1 SEHNR and CDR2 FQNEAQ (reference sequence). V dropped 5 bases and J dropped 0 bases, with 17 bases sitting between them. The CDR3 has 17 residues.

The genes are TRBV10-3 and TRBJ1-6; perhaps TRBD1 as D (6 bases). The CDR3 is made up of 15 amino acids. CDR1 is ENHRY and CDR2 is SYGVKD in the germline V gene. Trimming shortened V by 4 bases and J by 7 bases, and 14 bases separated the two germline ends. The DNA of the CDR3 is TGTGCCATCAGTGGGCCTGGACAGAGCAATTCACCCCTCCACTTT. Its translation: CAISGPGQSNSPLHF.

J is TRBJ2-3 and V is TRBV7-9; 7 bases align to TRBD2. J lost 3 bases, V lost 1 base, and 7 bases had no gene match. The germline CDR1 and CDR2 sequences are SEHNR and FQNEAQ (reference sequence). This CDR3 spans 16 amino acids. CDR3 DNA: TGTGCCAGCAGCTTAGGACTAGCTGCTGAGACAGATACGCAGTATTTT. Translating gives CASSLGLAAETDTQYF.

This clonotype was counted only a few times. The CDR3 protein is CATSDASGTGYEQYF. CDR3 DNA sequence: TGTGCCACCAGTGATGCCTCCGGGACAGGCTACGAGCAGTACTTC. The chain uses TRBV24-1 and TRBJ2-7; 8 bases are shared with TRBD1. CDR3 length: 15 residues. Germline assignment: CDR1 KGHDR and CDR2 SFDVKD. Trimming cost V 3 bases and J 3 bases; bases outside gene matches: 6.

This clonotype was seen a handful of times. The CDR3 sequence: CASSVAGKGAYEQYF. The CDR3 DNA reads as TGTGCCAGCAGCGTAGCAGGGAAGGGTGCCTACGAGCAGTACTTC. The chain links TRBV9 to TRBJ2-7; possibly TRBD1 for D (5 bases). This CDR3 contains 15 residues. V was cut by 0 bases and J by 2 bases, with 12 bases left in between. Looked up from germline, CDR1 is SGDLS and CDR2 is YYNGEE.

This clonotype was detected many times. As DNA, the CDR3 is TGTGCCAGCAGCTTAGGGACAGGGGATCCTTCCTACGAGCAGTACTTC. Its translation is CASSLGTGDPSYEQYF. This chain uses TRBV7-8 with TRBJ2-7; 9 bases agree with TRBD1. The CDR3 spans 16 residues. The V segment lost 1 base and the J segment 1 base; nucleotides outside the gene matches: 5. Germline-derived CDR1 and CDR2 are SGHVS and FQNEAQ.

This chain connects TRBV4-2 to TRBJ2-3, with TRBD2 matching 7 bases. Losses at the gene ends were 4 bases for V and 1 base for J; bases not matched to a gene: 8. Germline V CDR1 and CDR2: LGHNA, YNFKEQ. The CDR3 runs to 16 residues. CDR3 loop: CASSPSGDGGTDTQYF. CDR3 bases: TGTGCCAGCAGCCCGAGCGGGGATGGAGGCACAGATACGCAGTATTTT.